These 26 T cell receptor beta chains share one sample of origin, sequenced in a study of T cells in Graves' hyperthyroidism and ophthalmopathy (dated 2019 in TCRdb). The library was produced with multiplex PCR. TCRdb names Illumina HiSeq 2000 as the instrument used. The TCR beta CDR3 regions were amplified from RNA transcripts. The TCR CDR3 was subjected to a first round of RT-PCR using the HTBI primer set and the Qiagen OneStep RT-PCR kit. TCRdb reprocessing: public reads trimmed at Q25 with fastp, clones called with MiXCR, in-frame beta chains kept. CDR3 protein sequences are deduplicated, and each keeps its most common genes and DNA. The sample includes 500,000 to 800,000 distinct CDR3 sequences, with over 40% observed a single time. Together, the top ten hold roughly 6.5% of the sample. Sequencing input: peripheral blood or thyroid tissue (not recorded which). These receptors originate from an adult man with Graves' disease, either hyperthyroidism or ophthalmopathy (not recorded which).

There are many counts of this clonotype. This rearrangement joins TRBV24-1 to TRBJ2-7; 10 nucleotides agree with TRBD1. The V gene's germline CDR1 is KGHDR and CDR2 SFDVKD. The V and J ends lost 6 bases and 6 bases, in that order; junction bases with no gene match: 13. This CDR3 comprises 16 residues. The CDR3 loop is CATSSSPGQGMGEQYF. The CDR3 DNA reads as TGTGCCACCAGTTCCTCACCGGGACAGGGGATGGGCGAGCAGTACTTC.

The chain recombines TRBV6-5 with TRBJ1-1; no clear D gene. The CDR3 runs 13 residues. V lost 0 bases, J lost 6 bases, and 8 bases lay in between. CDR1 is MNHEY, CDR2 SVGAGI, per germline. The CDR3 region has the DNA TGTGCCAGCAGTTACTCGTCTAGCCCTGAAGCTTTCTTT. Its protein product is CASSYSSSPEAFF.

V gene TRBV25-1 combines with J gene TRBJ2-1; D is unresolved. V gave up 2 bases and J gave up 7 bases, with 12 bases separating them. CDR3 length: 14 amino acids. The V gene's germline CDR1 is MGHDK and CDR2 SYGVNS. In DNA form, the CDR3 reads TGTGCCAGCAGTGAAGATGGGAAGCATAATGAGCAGTTCTTC. It yields the protein CASSEDGKHNEQFF.

This clonotype occurred a few times. The chain joins TRBV7-8 to TRBJ1-1; no reliable D call. V was pared by 2 bases and J by 4 bases, with 11 bases between. Germline V gene sequence: CDR1 SGHVS, CDR2 FQNEAQ. CDR3 length: 14 amino acids. CDR3 in amino acids: CASSLTSGFTEAFF. The CDR3 DNA reads TGTGCCAGCAGCTTAACATCCGGGTTCACTGAAGCTTTCTTT.

This clonotype has a handful of counts. The chain couples TRBV4-3 to TRBJ2-5; D not certain. This CDR3 has 13 residues. V was shortened by 3 bases and J by 5 bases, with 10 bases between the two germline ends. Germline assignment: CDR1 LGHNA and CDR2 YSLEER. In nucleotides, the CDR3 is TGCGCCAGCAGCCACGAAGTAGGGGAGACCCAGTACTTC. This translates into CASSHEVGETQYF.

This clonotype was found many times. The V and J genes are TRBV25-1 and TRBJ1-1; D gene ambiguous. The germline V gene has CDR1 MGHDK and CDR2 SYGVNS. This CDR3 is 11 amino acids long. Between the trimmed V and J ends, which lost 4 bases and 8 bases, there was a span of 8 bases. The CDR3 DNA is TGTGCCAGCAGTGGAGTGGCAGAAGCTTTCTTT. Translation: CASSGVAEAFF.

This clonotype was seen only a few times. V is TRBV10-1 and J is TRBJ2-5; TRBD1 matches 11 bases. The J call may be in error: the DNA end matches TRBJ2-7 better. CDR3 size: 15 residues. Germline V lookup: CDR1 WNHNN, CDR2 SYGVQD (reference sequence). The CDR3 bases are TGCGCCAGCAGTGACTGGACAGGGGGCTCTTACGAGCAGTACTTC. It specifies CASSDWTGGSYEQYF.

This clonotype occurred a few times. CDR3 DNA sequence: TGCAGTGCTAGGCCGGGACTAGCGGGAGACCAAGAGACCCAGTACTTC. Translating it yields CSARPGLAGDQETQYF. J is TRBJ2-5 and V is TRBV20-1, with 14 bases fitting TRBD2. CDR1 DFQATT and CDR2 SNEGSKA come from the germline V gene (reference sequence). The junction had 3 bases not matched to a gene; V was cut back by 3 bases and J by 0 bases. The CDR3 is made up of 16 amino acids.

This clonotype appeared many times. The chain uses TRBV7-8 and TRBJ1-4; D may be TRBD1 (5 bases). Trimming removed 2 bases from V and 5 bases from J, with 6 bases in between. The germline CDR1 and CDR2 sequences are SGHVS and FQNEAQ. The CDR3 extends over 13 amino acids. CDR3 sequence: CASSLWGNEKLFF. Here the CDR3 DNA reads TGTGCCAGCAGCTTATGGGGGAATGAAAAACTGTTTTTT.

Of note for this clonotype: This sequence may be a read error, since a much larger clone differs from it by one base. The V call is TRBV7-4, the J call TRBJ1-3, with D uncertain. Germline V lookup: CDR1 SGHVT, CDR2 SQSDAQ. Trimming cost V 0 bases and J 0 bases, with 6 bases left between them. This CDR3 has 15 amino acids. CDR3 protein: CASSLATSSGNTIYF. In nucleotides, the CDR3 is TGTGCCAGCAGCTTAGCCACAAGCTCTGGAAACACCATATATTTT. The full variable domain, with the rest looked up from reference TRBV7-4 and TRBJ1-3, is GAGVSQSPRYKVAKRGRDVALRCDSISGHVTLYWYRQTLGQGSEVLTYSQSDAQRDKSGRPSGRFSAERPERSVSTLKIQRTEQGDSAVYLCASSLATSSGNTIYFGEGSWLTVV.

This chain uses TRBV20-1 with TRBJ1-2; the D gene is possibly TRBD1 (6 bases). Germline CDR1 and CDR2: DFQATT and SNEGSKA (reference sequence). The CDR3 is 11 amino acids. With 6 bases removed from V and 4 bases from J, the gap between germline ends came to 9 bases. CDR3 sequence (DNA): TGCAGTGCAACGACAGGCTATGGCTACACCTTC. Translation: CSATTGYGYTF.

This clonotype came up once. V and J are TRBV2 and TRBJ1-2, with a possible D match to TRBD1 (5 bases). Trimming removed 4 bases from V and 6 bases from J, with 9 bases in between. The CDR3 is 12 residues long. Germline values: CDR1 SNHLY, CDR2 FYNNEI. The CDR3 here is CASSVRGDGYTF. The DNA of the CDR3 is TGTGCCAGCAGTGTAAGGGGAGATGGCTACACCTTC. Based on the CDR3 plus reference TRBV2 and TRBJ1-2, the full variable domain is EPEVTQTPSHQVTQMGQEVILRCVPISNHLYFYWYRQILGQKVEFLVSFYNNEISEKSEIFDDQFSVERPDGSNFTLKIRSTKLEDSAMYFCASSVRGDGYTFGSGTRLTVV.

This clonotype was counted only a few times. This chain joins TRBV14 and TRBJ2-5, with D perhaps assigned TRBD1 or TRBD2 (5 bases each). The CDR3 contains 16 residues. Germline V gene lookup returns CDR1 SGHDN and CDR2 FVKESK. Trimming removed 0 bases at V and 0 bases at J, with 11 bases between. CDR3 amino acids: CASSQEAPGHQETQYF. CDR3 nucleotide sequence: TGTGCCAGCAGCCAAGAGGCCCCGGGACACCAAGAGACCCAGTACTTC.

Concerning this clonotype itself: A junction boundary mismatches the germline segment, possibly from a read error. The chain has TRBV20-1 and TRBJ2-5; 8 nucleotides match TRBD1. CDR1 and CDR2 (germline): DFQATT, SNEGSKA (reference sequence). The CDR3 has 9 residues. The CDR3 sequence: CSAREGQDF. For the CDR3, the DNA is TGCAGTGCTAGGGAGGGACAGGACTTC.

The chain has TRBV2 and TRBJ2-7; unclear D gene. Germline V gene sequence: CDR1 SNHLY, CDR2 FYNNEI. The CDR3 extends over 11 amino acids. With 1 base removed from V and 6 bases from J, the gap between germline ends came to 4 bases. CDR3 amino acids: CASSEGLEQYF. The CDR3 DNA follows: TGTGCCAGCAGTGAAGGCCTCGAGCAGTACTTC.

The table lists this clonotype with a few counts. The chain links TRBV7-9 to TRBJ1-4; 9 bases are shared with TRBD1. The CDR3 consists of 15 residues. Germline lookup yields CDR1 SEHNR and CDR2 FQNEAQ (reference sequence). J lost 4 bases, V lost 5 bases, and 5 bases had no gene match. The CDR3 nucleotides read TGTGCCAGCAGCACGACAGGGGGGAATAATGAAAAACTGTTTTTT. Its protein product is CASSTTGGNNEKLFF.

The CDR3 DNA reads TGTGCCAGCAGCGTAAGCGGGACGGACTCACCCCTCCACTTT. This codes for CASSVSGTDSPLHF. V is TRBV9 and J is TRBJ1-6, with D possibly matching TRBD1 (5 bases). There are 14 residues in the CDR3. Trimming shortened V by 1 base and J by 10 bases, and 12 bases separated the two germline ends. Germline-derived CDR1 and CDR2 are SGDLS and YYNGEE.

V is TRBV5-4 and J is TRBJ1-3; 7 positions agree with TRBD1. J gave up 1 base and V 0 bases, and 7 bases lay outside the gene matches. The CDR3 runs to 17 residues. Germline CDR1 reads SGHNT; CDR2 reads YYREEE (reference sequence). This chain's CDR3 is CASSLVSGGQSGNTIYF. The CDR3 region has the DNA TGTGCCAGCAGCTTGGTTTCCGGGGGACAGTCTGGAAACACCATATATTTT.

This chain joins TRBV29-1 and TRBJ1-1; 7 nucleotides line up with TRBD1. This CDR3 is built from 13 residues. The V segment lost 8 bases and the J segment 0 bases; nucleotides outside the gene matches: 6. Germline CDR1 is SQVTM and CDR2 is ANQGSEA. CDR3 protein: CSRDSGLNTEAFF. Here the CDR3 DNA reads TGCAGCCGGGACAGCGGACTGAACACTGAAGCTTTCTTT.

This clonotype was detected only a few times. The gene calls are TRBV20-1 and TRBJ2-5; 11 bases fit TRBD1. Germline V CDR1 and CDR2: DFQATT, SNEGSKA (reference sequence). Trimming removed 3 bases from V and 0 bases from J; junction bases left unmatched: 6. The CDR3 sequence is 16 residues long. For the CDR3, the DNA is TGCAGTGCTAGCCCTCTGGGACAGGGGGACCAAGAGACCCAGTACTTC. Translation gives CSASPLGQGDQETQYF.

As concerns this clonotype: This is likely a read error, given that the CDR3 carries no conserved phenylalanine or tryptophan at its end. No DNA is shown, since the ends of the CDR3 on it are uncertain; the CDR3 is the one TCRdb lists. The V and J genes are TRBV10-2 and TRBJ1-1. CDR1 and CDR2 from the germline V gene are WSHSY and SAAADI. The CDR3 sequence runs 10 residues, both termini included. CDR3 protein: CASSEEAGFY.

In its sample, this clonotype was seen a few times. The chain carries TRBV20-1 and TRBJ1-5; D might be TRBD1 (6 bases). V lost 3 bases and J 4 bases, leaving 19 bases between the germline ends. CDR1 and CDR2 (germline): DFQATT, SNEGSKA (reference sequence). CDR3 size: 16 residues. The DNA of the CDR3 is TGCAGTGCTAGTTACGGACGGGGGGCTTTTAATCAGCCCCAGCATTTT. The encoded protein is CSASYGRGAFNQPQHF.

The CDR3 protein is CSALYADRTDTQYF. Here the CDR3 DNA reads TGCAGTGCTCTCTACGCGGACAGGACAGATACGCAGTATTTT. The chain recombines TRBV20-1 with TRBJ2-3; the match to TRBD1 covers 7 bases. This CDR3 region has 14 residues. The germline gives CDR1 DFQATT, CDR2 SNEGSKA (reference sequence). V lost 5 bases to trimming and J lost 3 bases; unmatched junction nucleotides: 8.

This clonotype was seen at least ten times. The rearrangement uses TRBV7-9 and TRBJ2-7; D is unclear. The CDR3 covers 11 residues. The germline V and J ends were trimmed by 7 bases and 2 bases, with 6 bases remaining between them. The germline V gene has CDR1 SEHNR and CDR2 FQNEAQ (reference sequence). The CDR3 spells CASTSAYEQYF. The CDR3, as DNA: TGTGCCAGCACTTCGGCCTACGAGCAGTACTTC.

In this sample, this clonotype turned up many times. The genes are TRBV20-1 and TRBJ2-5, with D possibly being TRBD1 (5 bases). CDR3 size: 16 residues. CDR1 and CDR2 (germline): DFQATT, SNEGSKA (reference sequence). Trimming removed 4 bases from V and 4 bases from J, with 22 bases in between. The CDR3 region has the DNA TGCAGTGCTACAGTCCCCTCCAGGGTATTCGGAGAGACCCAGTACTTC. This sequence encodes CSATVPSRVFGETQYF.

On this clonotype itself: A read error may account for a junction end that differs from germline. This chain links TRBV10-3 with TRBJ2-7; the D is unclear. The germline CDR1 and CDR2 sequences are ENHRY and SYGVKD. CDR3 length equals 14 residues. CDR3 sequence (DNA): TGTGCCAGCAGTTACTCGGAAGGGACCTACGAGCAGTACTTC. It encodes CASSYSEGTYEQYF.